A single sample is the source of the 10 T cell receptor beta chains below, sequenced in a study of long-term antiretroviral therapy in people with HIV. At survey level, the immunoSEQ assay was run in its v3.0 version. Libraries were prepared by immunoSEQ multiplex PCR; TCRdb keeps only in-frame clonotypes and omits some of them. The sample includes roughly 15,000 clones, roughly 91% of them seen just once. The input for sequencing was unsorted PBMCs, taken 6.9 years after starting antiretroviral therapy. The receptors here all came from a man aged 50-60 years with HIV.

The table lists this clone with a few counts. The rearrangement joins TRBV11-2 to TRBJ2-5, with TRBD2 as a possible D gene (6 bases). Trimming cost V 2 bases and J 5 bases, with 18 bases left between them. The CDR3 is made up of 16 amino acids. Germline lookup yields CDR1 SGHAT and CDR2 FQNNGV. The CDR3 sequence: CASSLNGAGTVETQYF. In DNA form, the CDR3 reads TGTGCCAGCAGCTTAAATGGGGCAGGGACTGTGGAGACCCAGTACTTC.

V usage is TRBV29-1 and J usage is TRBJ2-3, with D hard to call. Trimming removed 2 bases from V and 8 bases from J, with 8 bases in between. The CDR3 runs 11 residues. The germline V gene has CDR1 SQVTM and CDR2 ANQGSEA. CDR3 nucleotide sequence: TGCAGCGTTGAATTCGCGGTTACGCAGTATTTT. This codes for CSVEFAVTQYF.

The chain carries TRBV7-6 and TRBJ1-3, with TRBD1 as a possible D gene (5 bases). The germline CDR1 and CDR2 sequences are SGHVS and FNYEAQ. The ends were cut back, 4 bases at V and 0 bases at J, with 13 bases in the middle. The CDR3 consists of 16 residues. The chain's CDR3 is CASSSWGRLSGNTIYF. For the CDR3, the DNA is TGTGCCAGCAGCTCCTGGGGGAGGCTCTCTGGAAACACCATATATTTT. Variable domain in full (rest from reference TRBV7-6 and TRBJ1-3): GAGVSQSPRYKVTKRGQDVALRCDPISGHVSLYWYRQALGQGPEFLTYFNYEAQQDKSGLPNDRFSAERPEGSISTLTIQRTEQRDSAMYRCASSSWGRLSGNTIYFGEGSWLTVV.

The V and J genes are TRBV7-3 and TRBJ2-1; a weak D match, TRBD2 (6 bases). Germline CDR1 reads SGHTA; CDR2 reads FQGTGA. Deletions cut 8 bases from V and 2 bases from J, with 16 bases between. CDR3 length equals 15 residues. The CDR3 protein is CASALVGGTYNEQFF. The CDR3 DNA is TGTGCCAGCGCTTTAGTAGGCGGGACCTACAATGAGCAGTTCTTC.

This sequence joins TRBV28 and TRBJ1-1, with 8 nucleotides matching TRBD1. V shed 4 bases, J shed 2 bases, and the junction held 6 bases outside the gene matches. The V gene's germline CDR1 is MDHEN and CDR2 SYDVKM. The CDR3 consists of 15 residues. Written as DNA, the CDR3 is TGTGCCAGCAGTTCCGCCGGGACAGGAAACACTGAAGCTTTCTTT. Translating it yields CASSSAGTGNTEAFF. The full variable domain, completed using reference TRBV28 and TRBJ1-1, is DVKVTQSSRYLVKRTGEKVFLECVQDMDHENMFWYRQDPGLGLRLIYFSYDVKMKEKGDIPEGYSVSREKKERFSLILESASTNQTSMYLCASSSAGTGNTEAFFGQGTRLTVV.

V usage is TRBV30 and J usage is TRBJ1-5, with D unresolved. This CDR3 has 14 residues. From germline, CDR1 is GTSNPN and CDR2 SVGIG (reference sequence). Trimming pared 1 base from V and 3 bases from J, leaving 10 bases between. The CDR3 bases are TGTGCCTGGAGTGCGGACGCCCTCAATCAGCCCCAGCATTTT. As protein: CAWSADALNQPQHF.

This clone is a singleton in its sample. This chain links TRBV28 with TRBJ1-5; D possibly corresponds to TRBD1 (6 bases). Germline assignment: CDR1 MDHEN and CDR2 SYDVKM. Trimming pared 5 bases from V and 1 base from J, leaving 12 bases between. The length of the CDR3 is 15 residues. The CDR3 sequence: CASSPLGGSNQPQHF. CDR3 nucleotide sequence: TGTGCCAGCAGTCCGCTAGGGGGGAGCAATCAGCCCCAGCATTTT.

For the CDR3, the DNA is TGTGCCAGCAGTCCATGGGTGGGCGAGACCCAGTACTTC. Its protein product is CASSPWVGETQYF. This sequence joins TRBV27 and TRBJ2-5; D call uncertain. Trimming removed 5 bases at V and 5 bases at J, with 12 bases between. Germline values: CDR1 MNHEY, CDR2 SMNVEV (reference sequence). CDR3 size: 13 residues.

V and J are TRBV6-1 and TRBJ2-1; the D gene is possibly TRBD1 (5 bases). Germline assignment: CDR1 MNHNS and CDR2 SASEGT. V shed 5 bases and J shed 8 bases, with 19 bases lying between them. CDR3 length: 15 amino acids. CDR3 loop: CASSPSGRAVYEQFF. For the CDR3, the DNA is TGTGCCAGCAGTCCCTCGGGCAGGGCGGTCTATGAGCAGTTCTTC.

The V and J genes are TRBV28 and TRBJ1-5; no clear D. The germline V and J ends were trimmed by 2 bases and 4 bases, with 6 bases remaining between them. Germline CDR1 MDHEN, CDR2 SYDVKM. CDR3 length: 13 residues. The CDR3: CASSLQINQPQHF. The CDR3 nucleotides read TGTGCCAGCAGTTTACAGATTAATCAGCCCCAGCATTTT.